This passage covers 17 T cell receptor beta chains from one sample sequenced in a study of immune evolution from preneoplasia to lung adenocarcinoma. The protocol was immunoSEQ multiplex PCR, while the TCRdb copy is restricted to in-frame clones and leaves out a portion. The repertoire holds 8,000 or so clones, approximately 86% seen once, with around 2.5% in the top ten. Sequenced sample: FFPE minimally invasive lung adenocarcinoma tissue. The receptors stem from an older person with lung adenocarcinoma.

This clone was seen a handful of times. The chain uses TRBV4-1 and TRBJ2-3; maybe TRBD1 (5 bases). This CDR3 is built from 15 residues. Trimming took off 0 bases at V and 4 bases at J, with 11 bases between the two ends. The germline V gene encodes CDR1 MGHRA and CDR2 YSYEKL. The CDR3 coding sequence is TGCGCCAGCAGCCAAGATCCCAGGGCGGCAGATACGCAGTATTTT. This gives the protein CASSQDPRAADTQYF.

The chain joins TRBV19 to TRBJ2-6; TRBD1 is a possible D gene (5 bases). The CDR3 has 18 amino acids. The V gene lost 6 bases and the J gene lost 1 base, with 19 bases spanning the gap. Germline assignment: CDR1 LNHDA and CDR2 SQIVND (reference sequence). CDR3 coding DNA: TGTGCCAGTAGCTCGGACACCTCTCCCATATCTGGGGCCAACGTCCTGACTTTC. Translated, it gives CASSSDTSPISGANVLTF.

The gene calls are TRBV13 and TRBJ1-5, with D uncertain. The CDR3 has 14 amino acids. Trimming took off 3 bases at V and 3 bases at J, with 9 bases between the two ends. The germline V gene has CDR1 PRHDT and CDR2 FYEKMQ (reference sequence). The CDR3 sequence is CASSLEGVNQPQHF. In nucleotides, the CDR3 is TGTGCCAGCAGCTTGGAGGGAGTCAATCAGCCCCAGCATTTT.

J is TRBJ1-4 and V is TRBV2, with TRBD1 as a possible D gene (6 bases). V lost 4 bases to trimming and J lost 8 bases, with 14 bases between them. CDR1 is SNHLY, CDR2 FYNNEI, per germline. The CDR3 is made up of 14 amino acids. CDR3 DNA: TGTGCCAGCAGTGTCTCCAGGGGAGGAGAAAAACTGTTTTTT. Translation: CASSVSRGGEKLFF.

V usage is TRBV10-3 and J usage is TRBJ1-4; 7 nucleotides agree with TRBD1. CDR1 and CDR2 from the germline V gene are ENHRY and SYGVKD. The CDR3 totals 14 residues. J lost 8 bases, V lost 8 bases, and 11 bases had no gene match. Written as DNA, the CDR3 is TGTGCCATCGGGGAGACAGGGTTACCGGAAAAACTGTTTTTT. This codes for CAIGETGLPEKLFF.

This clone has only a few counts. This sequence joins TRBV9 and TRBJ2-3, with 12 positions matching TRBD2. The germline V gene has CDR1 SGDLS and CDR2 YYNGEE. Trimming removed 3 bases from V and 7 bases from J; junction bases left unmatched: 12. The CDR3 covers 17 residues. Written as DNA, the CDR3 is TGTGCCAGCAGCGGCGAAACTGGGACTAGCGGGCTTTATACGCAGTATTTT. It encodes CASSGETGTSGLYTQYF.

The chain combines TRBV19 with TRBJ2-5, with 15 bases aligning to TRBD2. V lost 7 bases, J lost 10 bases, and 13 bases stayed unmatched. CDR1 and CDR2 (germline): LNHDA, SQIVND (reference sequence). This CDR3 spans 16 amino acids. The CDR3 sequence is CASTEGGTSGRTGQYF. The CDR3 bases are TGTGCCAGTACCGAGGGAGGGACTAGCGGGAGGACTGGCCAGTACTTC.

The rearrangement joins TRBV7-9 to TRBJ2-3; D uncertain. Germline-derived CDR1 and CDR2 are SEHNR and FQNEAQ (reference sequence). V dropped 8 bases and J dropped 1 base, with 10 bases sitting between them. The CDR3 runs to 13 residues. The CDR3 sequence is CASLFAGTDTQYF. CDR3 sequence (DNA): TGTGCCAGCTTATTCGCGGGCACAGATACGCAGTATTTT.

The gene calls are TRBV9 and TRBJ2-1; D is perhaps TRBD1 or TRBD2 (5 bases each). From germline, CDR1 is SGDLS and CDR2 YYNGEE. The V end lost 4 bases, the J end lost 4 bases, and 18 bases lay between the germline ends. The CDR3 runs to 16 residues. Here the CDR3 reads CASSTYPRGSYNEQFF. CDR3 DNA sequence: TGTGCCAGCAGCACCTACCCGAGGGGCTCTTACAATGAGCAGTTCTTC.

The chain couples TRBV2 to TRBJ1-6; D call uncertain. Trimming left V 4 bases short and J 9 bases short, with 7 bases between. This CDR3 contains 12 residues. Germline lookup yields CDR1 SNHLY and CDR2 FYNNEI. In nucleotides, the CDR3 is TGTGCCAGCAGTGGATGGGGTTCACCCCTCCACTTT. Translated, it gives CASSGWGSPLHF.

CDR3 in amino acids: CSVGRWANPQETQYF. The CDR3 bases are TGCAGCGTTGGGAGGTGGGCCAACCCCCAAGAGACCCAGTACTTC. V and J are TRBV29-1 and TRBJ2-5, with TRBD2 as a possible D gene (5 bases). V lost 4 bases and J 1 base, leaving 16 bases between the germline ends. The CDR3 extends over 15 amino acids. Germline V gives CDR1 SQVTM, CDR2 ANQGSEA.

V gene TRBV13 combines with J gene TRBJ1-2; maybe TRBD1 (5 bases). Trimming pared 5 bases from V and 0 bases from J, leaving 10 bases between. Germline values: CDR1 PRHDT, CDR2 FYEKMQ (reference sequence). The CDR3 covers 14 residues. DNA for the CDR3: TGTGCCAGCAGCCGACTGACAGCTAACTATGGCTACACCTTC. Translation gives CASSRLTANYGYTF. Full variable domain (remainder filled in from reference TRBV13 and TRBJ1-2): AAGVIQSPRHLIKEKRETATLKCYPIPRHDTVYWYQQGPGQDPQFLISFYEKMQSDKGSIPDRFSAQQFSDYHSELNMSSLELGDSALYFCASSRLTANYGYTFGSGTRLTVV.

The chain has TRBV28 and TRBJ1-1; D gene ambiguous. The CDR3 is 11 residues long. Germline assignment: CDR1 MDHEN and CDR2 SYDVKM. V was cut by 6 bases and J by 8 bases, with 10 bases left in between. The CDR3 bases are TGTGCCAGCAGAATTGTGGGGGAAGCTTTCTTT. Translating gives CASRIVGEAFF.

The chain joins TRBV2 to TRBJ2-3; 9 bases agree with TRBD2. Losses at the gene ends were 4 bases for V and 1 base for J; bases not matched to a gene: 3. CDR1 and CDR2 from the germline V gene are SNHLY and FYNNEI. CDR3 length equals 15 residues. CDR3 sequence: CASSAQRGGTDTQYF. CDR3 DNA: TGTGCCAGCAGTGCACAGCGGGGGGGCACAGATACGCAGTATTTT.

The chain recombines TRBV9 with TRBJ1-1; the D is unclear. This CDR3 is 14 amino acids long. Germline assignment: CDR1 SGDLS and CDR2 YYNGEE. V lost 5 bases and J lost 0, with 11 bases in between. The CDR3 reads CASSSDWVNTEAFF. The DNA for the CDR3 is TGTGCCAGCAGTTCTGACTGGGTGAACACTGAAGCTTTCTTT.

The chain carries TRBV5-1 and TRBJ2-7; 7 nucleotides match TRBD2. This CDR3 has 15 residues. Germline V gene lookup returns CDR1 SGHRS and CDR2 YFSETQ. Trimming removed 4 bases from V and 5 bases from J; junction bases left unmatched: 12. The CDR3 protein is CASSVSSSGVHEQYF. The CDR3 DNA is TGCGCCAGCAGCGTCTCTTCAAGCGGGGTCCACGAGCAGTACTTC.

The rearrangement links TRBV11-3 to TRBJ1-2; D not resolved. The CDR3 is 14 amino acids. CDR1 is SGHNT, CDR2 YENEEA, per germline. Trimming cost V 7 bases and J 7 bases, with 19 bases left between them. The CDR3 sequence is CASNPEGNMGGYTF. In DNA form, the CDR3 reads TGTGCCAGCAACCCGGAGGGAAATATGGGTGGCTACACCTTC.